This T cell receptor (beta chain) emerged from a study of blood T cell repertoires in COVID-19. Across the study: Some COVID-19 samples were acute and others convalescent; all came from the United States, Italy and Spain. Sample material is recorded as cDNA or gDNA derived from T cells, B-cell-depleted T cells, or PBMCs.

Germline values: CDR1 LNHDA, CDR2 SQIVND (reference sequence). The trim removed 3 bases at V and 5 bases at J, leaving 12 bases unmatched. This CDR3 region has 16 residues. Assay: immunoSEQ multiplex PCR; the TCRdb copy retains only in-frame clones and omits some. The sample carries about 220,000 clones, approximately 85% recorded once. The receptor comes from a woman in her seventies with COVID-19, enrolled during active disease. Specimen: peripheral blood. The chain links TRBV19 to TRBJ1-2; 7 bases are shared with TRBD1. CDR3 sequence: CASSIGGPGQSYGYTF. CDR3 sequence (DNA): TGTGCCAGTAGTATCGGAGGGCCGGGACAGTCTTATGGCTACACCTTC.